This T cell receptor (beta chain) originates from a study of T cells in tumors after PD-1 blockade. Study summary: Some patients also took daily vismodegib 150 mg during anti-PD-1 treatment.

Germline loops: CDR1 SNHLY, CDR2 FYNNEI. Trimming took off 9 bases at V and 2 bases at J, with 14 bases between the two ends. The CDR3 spans 15 residues. Clones were sequenced by immunoSEQ multiplex PCR, and TCRdb holds only the in-frame ones, with some missing. The profile shows 30,000 to 35,000 clones, approximately 73% of them singletons. This TCR derives from a human donor with basal cell carcinoma. The chain couples TRBV2 to TRBJ2-6; a weak D match, TRBD1 (6 bases). Sequences were derived from PBMCs, sampled after anti-PD-1 treatment. The CDR3 bases are TGTGCCAGTAGGCAGGGGATGGCTGGGGCCAACGTCCTGACTTTC. Translating gives CASRQGMAGANVLTF.